The T cell receptor beta chain under discussion was sequenced for a study of blood T cell repertoires in COVID-19. Study at large: Sites in the United States, Italy and Spain provided acute and convalescent COVID-19 samples.

Source study methods: Reference gene primer amplification gave nucleated cell count estimates. Only in-frame clones appear in the TCRdb table, and some are missing; sequencing was by immunoSEQ multiplex PCR. For V, J and clone size, that table is used; D and trimming come from the DNA. The profile shows approximately 110,000 clones, approximately 81% of them singletons. Per germline, CDR1 MNHEY and CDR2 SVGAGI. The CDR3 totals 15 residues. V dropped 8 bases and J dropped 1; count of bases not matched to a gene: 3. Sequenced: peripheral blood. This TCR derives from a human donor in a cohort sampled during active COVID-19. The rearrangement links TRBV6-5 to TRBJ1-6; 9 bases fit TRBD1. The CDR3 region is CASRDRESYNSPLHF. The CDR3 nucleotides are TGTGCCAGCCGGGACAGGGAGTCCTATAATTCACCCCTCCACTTT.